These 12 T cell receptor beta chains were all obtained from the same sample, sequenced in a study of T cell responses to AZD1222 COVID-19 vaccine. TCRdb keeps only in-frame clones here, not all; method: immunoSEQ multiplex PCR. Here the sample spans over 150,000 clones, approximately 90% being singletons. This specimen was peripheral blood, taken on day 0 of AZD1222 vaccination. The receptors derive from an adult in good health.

In DNA, the CDR3 is TGTGCCAGCAGCAAAGTTGAGGGAGCTAACTATGGCTACACCTTC. As protein: CASSKVEGANYGYTF. The gene calls are TRBV21-1 and TRBJ1-2. TRBV21-1 is a pseudogene locus. This CDR3 spans 15 amino acids.

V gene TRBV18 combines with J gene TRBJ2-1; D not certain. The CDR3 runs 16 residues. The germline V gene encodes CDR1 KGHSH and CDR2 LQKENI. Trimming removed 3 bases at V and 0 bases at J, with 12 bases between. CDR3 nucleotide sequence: TGTGCCAGCTCACCTAGGAATAGCCTCTCCTACAATGAGCAGTTCTTC. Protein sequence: CASSPRNSLSYNEQFF.

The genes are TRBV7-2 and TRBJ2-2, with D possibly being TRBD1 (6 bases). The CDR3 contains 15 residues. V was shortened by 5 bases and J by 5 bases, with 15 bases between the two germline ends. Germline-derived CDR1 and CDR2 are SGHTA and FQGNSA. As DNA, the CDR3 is TGTGCCAGCAGCCAAGACAGGATTATAACCGGGGAGCTGTTTTTT. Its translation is CASSQDRIITGELFF. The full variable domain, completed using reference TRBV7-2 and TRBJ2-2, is GAGVSQSPSNKVTEKGKDVELRCDPISGHTALYWYRQSLGQGLEFLIYFQGNSAPDKSGLPSDRFSAERTGGSVSTLTIQRTQQEDSAVYLCASSQDRIITGELFFGEGSRLTVL.

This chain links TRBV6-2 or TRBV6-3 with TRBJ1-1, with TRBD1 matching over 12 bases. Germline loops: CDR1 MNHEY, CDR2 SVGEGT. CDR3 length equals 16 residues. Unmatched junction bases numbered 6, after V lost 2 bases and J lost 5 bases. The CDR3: CASSYRGQGAWTEAFF. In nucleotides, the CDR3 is TGTGCCAGCAGTTACAGGGGACAGGGGGCGTGGACTGAAGCTTTCTTT.

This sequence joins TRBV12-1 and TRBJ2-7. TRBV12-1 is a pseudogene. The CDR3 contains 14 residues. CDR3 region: CASSPWQLPYEQYF. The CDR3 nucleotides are TGTGCCAGCAGCCCCTGGCAGCTCCCCTACGAGCAGTACTTC.

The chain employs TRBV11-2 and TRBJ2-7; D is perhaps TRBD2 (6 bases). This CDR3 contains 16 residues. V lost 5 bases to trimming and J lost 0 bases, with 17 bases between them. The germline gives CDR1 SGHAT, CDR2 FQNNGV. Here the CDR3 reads CASSVRGTFSSYEQYF. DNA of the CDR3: TGTGCCAGCAGCGTCCGGGGGACTTTCAGCTCCTACGAGCAGTACTTC. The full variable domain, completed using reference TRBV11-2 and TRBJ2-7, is EAGVAQSPRYKIIEKRQSVAFWCNPISGHATLYWYQQILGQGPKLLIQFQNNGVVDDSQLPKDRFSAERLKGVDSTLKIQPAKLEDSAVYLCASSVRGTFSSYEQYFGPGTRLTVT.

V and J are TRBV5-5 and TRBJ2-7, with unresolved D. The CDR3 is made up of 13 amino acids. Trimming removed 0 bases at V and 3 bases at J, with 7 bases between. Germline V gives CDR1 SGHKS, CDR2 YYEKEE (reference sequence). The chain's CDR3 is CASSLDRSYEQYF. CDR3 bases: TGTGCCAGCAGCTTGGATAGGAGCTACGAGCAGTACTTC.

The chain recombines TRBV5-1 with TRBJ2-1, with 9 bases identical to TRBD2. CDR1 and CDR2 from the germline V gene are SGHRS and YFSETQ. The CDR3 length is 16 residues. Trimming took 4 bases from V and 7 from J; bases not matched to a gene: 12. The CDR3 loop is CASSPPPSGAWNEQFF. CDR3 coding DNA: TGCGCCAGCAGCCCCCCCCCTAGCGGGGCTTGGAATGAGCAGTTCTTC.

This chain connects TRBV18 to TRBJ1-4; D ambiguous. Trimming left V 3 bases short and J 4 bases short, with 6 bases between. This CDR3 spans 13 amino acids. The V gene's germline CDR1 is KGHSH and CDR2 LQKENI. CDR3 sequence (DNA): TGTGCCAGCTCACCCAAAAATAATGAAAAACTGTTTTTT. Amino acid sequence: CASSPKNNEKLFF.

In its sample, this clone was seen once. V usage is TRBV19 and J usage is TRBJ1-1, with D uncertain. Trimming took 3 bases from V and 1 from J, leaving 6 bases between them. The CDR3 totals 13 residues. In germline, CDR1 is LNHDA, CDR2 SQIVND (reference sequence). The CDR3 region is CASSMQGNTEAFF. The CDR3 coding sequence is TGTGCCAGTAGTATGCAAGGGAACACTGAAGCTTTCTTT. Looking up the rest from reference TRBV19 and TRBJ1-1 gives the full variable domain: DGGITQSPKYLFRKEGQNVTLSCEQNLNHDAMYWYRQDPGQGLRLIYYSQIVNDFQKGDIAEGYSVSREKKESFPLTVTSAQKNPTAFYLCASSMQGNTEAFFGQGTRLTVV.

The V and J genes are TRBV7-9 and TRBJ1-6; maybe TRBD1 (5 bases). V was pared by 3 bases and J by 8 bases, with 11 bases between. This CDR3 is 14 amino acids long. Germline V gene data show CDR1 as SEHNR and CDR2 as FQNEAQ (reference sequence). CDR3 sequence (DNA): TGTGCCAGCAGCTTGGTCCAGGGTTATTCACCCCTCCACTTT. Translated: CASSLVQGYSPLHF. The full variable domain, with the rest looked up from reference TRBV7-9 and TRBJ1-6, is DTGVSQNPRHKITKRGQNVTFRCDPISEHNRLYWYRQTLGQGPEFLTYFQNEAQLEKSRLLSDRFSAERPKGSFSTLEIQRTEQGDSAMYLCASSLVQGYSPLHFGNGTRLTVT.

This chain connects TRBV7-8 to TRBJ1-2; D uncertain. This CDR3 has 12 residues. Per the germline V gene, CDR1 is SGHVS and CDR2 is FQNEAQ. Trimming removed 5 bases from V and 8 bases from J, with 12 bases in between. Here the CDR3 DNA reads TGTGCCAGCAGCCTCGGCGCTCAAGGCTACACCTTC. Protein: CASSLGAQGYTF. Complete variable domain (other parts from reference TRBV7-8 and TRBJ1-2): GAGVSQSPRYKVAKRGQDVALRCDPISGHVSLFWYQQALGQGPEFLTYFQNEAQLDKSGLPSDRFFAERPEGSVSTLKIQRTQQEDSAVYLCASSLGAQGYTFGSGTRLTVV.